These 28 T cell receptor beta chains were sequenced from one sample in a study of blood T cell repertoires in COVID-19. TCRdb's table, derived via immunoSEQ multiplex PCR, lists solely in-frame clones and lacks some. The sample lists fewer than 150,000 clones, about four fifths occurring once. Specimen: PBMCs or T cells enriched from blood (not recorded which). The origin of the receptors is a man younger than 45 who had recovered from COVID-19.

The rearrangement uses TRBV3-1 (or the pseudogene TRBV3-2) and TRBJ2-3, with 13 bases lining up with TRBD2. Germline V gene lookup returns CDR1 LGHDT and CDR2 YNNKEL (reference sequence). V lost 5 bases, J lost 4 bases, and 9 bases stayed unmatched. The CDR3 contains 17 residues. CDR3 residues: CASSGETSGGLADTQYF. The CDR3 nucleotides are TGTGCCAGCAGCGGGGAGACTAGCGGGGGGTTGGCAGATACGCAGTATTTT.

The chain links TRBV2 to TRBJ2-5, with 8 bases lining up with TRBD2. The germline gives CDR1 SNHLY, CDR2 FYNNEI. J lost 7 bases, V lost 6 bases, and 13 bases had no gene match. The CDR3 consists of 15 residues. The CDR3 coding sequence is TGTGCCAGCAGCCTCCGAGTAGCGGGGTCTTCGACCCAGTACTTC. Translating gives CASSLRVAGSSTQYF.

V and J are TRBV12-5 and TRBJ1-5; 8 positions match TRBD1. The CDR3 length is 14 residues. Germline CDR1 and CDR2: LGHNT and FRNRAP. With V trimmed by 6 bases and J by 2 bases, 3 bases remained unmatched. CDR3 residues: CASGGGQGNQPQHF. CDR3 DNA: TGTGCTAGTGGAGGGGGACAGGGCAATCAGCCCCAGCATTTT.

The V call is TRBV18, the J call TRBJ1-3; D may be TRBD1 (5 bases). This CDR3 has 16 amino acids. In germline, CDR1 is KGHSH, CDR2 LQKENI. The V and J ends lost 5 bases and 0 bases respectively, with 14 bases between them. This chain's CDR3 is CASSAAQGLSGNTIYF. The CDR3, as DNA: TGTGCCAGCTCAGCAGCCCAGGGACTCTCTGGAAACACCATATATTTT.

V and J are TRBV9 and TRBJ1-4; 9 nucleotides agree with TRBD1. Germline V CDR1 and CDR2: SGDLS, YYNGEE. This CDR3 region has 14 residues. The J segment lost 8 bases and the V segment lost 3 bases, leaving 5 bases of the junction unmatched. DNA of the CDR3: TGTGCCAGCAGCGCCCGGGACAGGGCCGAAAAACTGTTTTTT. Translated: CASSARDRAEKLFF.

In nucleotides, the CDR3 is TGTGCCAGCAGCTTGACAAGCAATGAGCAGTTCTTC. It specifies CASSLTSNEQFF. J is TRBJ2-1 and V is TRBV7-3; D not resolved. V shed 3 bases and J shed 6 bases, with 6 bases lying between them. CDR3 length: 12 residues. Germline V lookup: CDR1 SGHTA, CDR2 FQGTGA.

The sample holds many counts of this clone. The chain joins TRBV3-1 (or the pseudogene TRBV3-2) to TRBJ2-3, with 8 bases fitting TRBD1. Germline lookup yields CDR1 LGHDT and CDR2 YNNKEL (reference sequence). This CDR3 is built from 14 residues. With 4 bases clipped from V and 5 bases from J, the junction kept 5 bases outside the gene matches. The CDR3 sequence is CASSLDRVEDTQYF. The CDR3 DNA sequence: TGTGCCAGCAGCCTGGACAGGGTGGAAGATACGCAGTATTTT.

The chain has TRBV12-3 or TRBV12-4 and TRBJ1-2; D not certain. This CDR3 comprises 13 residues. V was trimmed by 5 bases and J by 4 bases, leaving 11 bases between them. The CDR3 DNA reads TGTGCCAGCAGTGTTACACAGATCTATGGCTACACCTTC. Protein sequence: CASSVTQIYGYTF.

The rearrangement uses TRBV2 and TRBJ1-5, with TRBD1 matching 10 bases. Germline trimming cut 6 bases from V and 2 bases from J; bases unmatched to any gene: 7. Germline V gene lookup returns CDR1 SNHLY and CDR2 FYNNEI. The CDR3 consists of 16 residues. CDR3 DNA: TGTGCCAGCAGACCCGGGACAGGGGCTGGCAATCAGCCCCAGCATTTT. It translates to CASRPGTGAGNQPQHF.

The gene calls are TRBV15 and TRBJ2-2; 9 bases are shared with TRBD2. Per germline, CDR1 LNHNV and CDR2 YYDKDF (reference sequence). V gave up 2 bases and J gave up 1 base; unmatched junction bases: 5. The CDR3 totals 17 residues. Here the CDR3 DNA reads TGTGCCACCAGCAGACTGGGGACTAGCCAGAACACCGGGGAGCTGTTTTTT. Its translation is CATSRLGTSQNTGELFF.

This chain links TRBV14 with TRBJ1-1, with D perhaps matching TRBD1 (6 bases). V was clipped by 0 bases and J by 10 bases, with 21 bases between them. The CDR3 is 16 residues long. Germline CDR1 SGHDN, CDR2 FVKESK. CDR3 in DNA: TGTGCCAGCAGCCAAGAGAGAGTTTTCACAGGGCGCGGAGCTTTCTTT. Amino acids: CASSQERVFTGRGAFF.

V usage is TRBV18 and J usage is TRBJ1-2; TRBD1 aligns across 11 bases. Germline assignment: CDR1 KGHSH and CDR2 LQKENI. This CDR3 is 16 amino acids long. The J segment lost 7 bases and the V segment lost 0 bases, leaving 7 bases of the junction unmatched. The CDR3, as DNA: TGTGCCAGCTCACCACCGGTGGACAGGGGGCCTGGTGGCTACACCTTC. Translation gives CASSPPVDRGPGGYTF.

The chain carries TRBV7-9 and TRBJ2-7, with D possibly TRBD2 on 5 matching bases. Germline loops: CDR1 SEHNR, CDR2 FQNEAQ (reference sequence). The V and J ends lost 5 bases and 6 bases respectively, with 11 bases between them. The CDR3 extends over 12 amino acids. The CDR3 sequence is CASSTGEPEQYF. The CDR3 nucleotides are TGTGCCAGCAGCACCGGGGAGCCCGAGCAGTACTTC.

The chain recombines TRBV6-5 with TRBJ2-1, with TRBD2 identical over 8 bases. Losses at the gene ends were 6 bases for V and 5 bases for J; bases not matched to a gene: 3. CDR1 MNHEY and CDR2 SVGAGI come from the germline V gene. This CDR3 is 13 amino acids long. CDR3 sequence: CASRETSDNEQFF. DNA of the CDR3: TGTGCCAGCAGGGAGACTAGCGACAATGAGCAGTTCTTC.

The chain uses TRBV27 and TRBJ1-1, with D tentatively TRBD1 (5 bases). The CDR3 runs 15 residues. Trimming took off 5 bases at V and 3 bases at J, with 16 bases between the two ends. Looked up from germline, CDR1 is MNHEY and CDR2 is SMNVEV (reference sequence). CDR3: CASSPQGGVYTEAFF. CDR3 DNA sequence: TGTGCCAGCAGTCCCCAAGGAGGGGTGTACACTGAAGCTTTCTTT.

The V and J genes are TRBV5-6 and TRBJ2-7, with 7 bases matching TRBD1. Per germline, CDR1 SGHDT and CDR2 YYEEEE. V lost 4 bases, J lost 2 bases, and 6 bases stayed unmatched. This CDR3 has 14 residues. CDR3 sequence: CASSQRDRAYEQYF. CDR3 bases: TGTGCCAGCAGCCAAAGAGACAGGGCCTACGAGCAGTACTTC. The full variable domain, completed using reference TRBV5-6 and TRBJ2-7, is DAGVTQSPTHLIKTRGQQVTLRCSPKSGHDTVSWYQQALGQGPQFIFQYYEEEERQRGNFPDRFSGHQFPNYSSELNVNALLLGDSALYLCASSQRDRAYEQYFGPGTRLTVT.

This chain connects TRBV10-1 to TRBJ2-3; TRBD1 is a possible D gene (5 bases). Germline loops: CDR1 WNHNN, CDR2 SYGVQD (reference sequence). This CDR3 has 14 amino acids. The V and J ends lost 3 bases and 2 bases respectively, with 9 bases between them. The CDR3 region is CASSDGRVTDTQYF. Written as DNA, the CDR3 is TGCGCCAGCAGTGACGGCAGGGTCACAGATACGCAGTATTTT.

Here the CDR3 reads CASRGREGYNEQFF. The CDR3 DNA is TGTGCCAGCAGAGGACGGGAGGGTTACAATGAGCAGTTCTTC. The J gene is TRBJ2-1, the V gene TRBV2; 8 bases are shared with TRBD2. This CDR3 spans 14 amino acids. The V gene's germline CDR1 is SNHLY and CDR2 FYNNEI. Trimming took 6 bases from V and 4 from J; bases not matched to a gene: 5.

The chain combines TRBV7-2 with TRBJ2-5, with 9 bases fitting TRBD2. The CDR3 totals 15 residues. Germline loops: CDR1 SGHTA, CDR2 FQGNSA. The V gene end was trimmed by 1 base and the J gene end by 6 bases; junction bases not matched to a gene: 6. The CDR3 DNA follows: TGTGCCAGCAGCTTAGGTGGTAGCGGGAGCCAGACCCAGTACTTC. As protein: CASSLGGSGSQTQYF.

In its sample, this clone was seen once. The chain uses TRBV2 and TRBJ1-3; D call uncertain. The CDR3 extends over 14 amino acids. The V and J ends lost 3 bases and 1 base respectively, with 7 bases between them. Germline-derived CDR1 and CDR2 are SNHLY and FYNNEI. The CDR3 DNA is TGTGCCAGCAGTGATGAGGGATCTGGAAACACCATATATTTT. Amino acids: CASSDEGSGNTIYF.

The CDR3 reads CATSRDRGPTEGYTF. The CDR3 nucleotides read TGTGCCACCAGCAGGGACAGGGGGCCCACTGAAGGCTACACCTTC. The chain couples TRBV15 to TRBJ1-2; 11 bases are shared with TRBD1. After removal of 3 bases from V and 8 bases from J, the junction contained 8 bases not matched to a gene. The CDR3 has 15 amino acids. The germline CDR1 and CDR2 sequences are LNHNV and YYDKDF (reference sequence).

This clone was recorded a few times. The genes are TRBV5-1 and TRBJ2-7; 8 bases are shared with TRBD1. Germline trimming cut 4 bases from V and 10 bases from J; bases unmatched to any gene: 7. The CDR3 runs to 12 residues. Germline V gene data show CDR1 as SGHRS and CDR2 as YFSETQ. The CDR3 protein is CASSPDRAQQYF. In DNA form, the CDR3 reads TGCGCCAGCAGCCCGGACAGGGCACAACAGTACTTC.

The chain combines TRBV6-5 with TRBJ1-2, with 9 bases matching TRBD1. V was clipped by 1 base and J by 6 bases; unmatched bases: 9. This CDR3 contains 16 residues. Per the germline V gene, CDR1 is MNHEY and CDR2 is SVGAGI. The CDR3 region has the DNA TGTGCCAGCAGTTACTTTGGACAGGGGAAGGAGGATGGCTACACCTTC. Encoded protein: CASSYFGQGKEDGYTF.

The gene calls are TRBV10-3 and TRBJ1-3, with 9 bases matching TRBD1. The CDR3 runs to 18 residues. The trim removed 3 bases at V and 0 bases at J, leaving 9 bases unmatched. CDR1 is ENHRY and CDR2 is SYGVKD in the germline V gene. CDR3 nucleotides: TGTGCCATCAGTGATATTTCCGGACAGGGGCGCTCTGGAAACACCATATATTTT. This encodes CAISDISGQGRSGNTIYF.

V is TRBV27 and J is TRBJ1-1, with TRBD1 as a possible D gene (6 bases). V shed 11 bases and J shed 7 bases, with 23 bases lying between them. Germline loops: CDR1 MNHEY, CDR2 SMNVEV (reference sequence). The CDR3 is 14 residues long. The CDR3 region is CASSATQTGFEAFF. DNA of the CDR3: TGTGCCTCTTCGGCGACGCAGACAGGATTTGAAGCTTTCTTT.

The CDR3 is CASSLSVWAETQYF. The CDR3, as DNA: TGTGCCAGCAGCTTATCTGTCTGGGCAGAGACCCAGTACTTC. The chain is built from TRBV7-8 and TRBJ2-5; D is unclear. Trimming shortened V by 2 bases and J by 4 bases, and 11 bases separated the two germline ends. This CDR3 spans 14 amino acids. In germline, CDR1 is SGHVS, CDR2 FQNEAQ.

This rearrangement joins TRBV10-3 to TRBJ2-5, with TRBD1 matching 9 bases. Losses at the gene ends were 5 bases for V and 4 bases for J; bases not matched to a gene: 2. Germline CDR1 and CDR2: ENHRY and SYGVKD. The CDR3 covers 13 residues. The CDR3: CAISPTGGETQYF. In DNA form, the CDR3 reads TGTGCCATCAGTCCGACAGGGGGAGAGACCCAGTACTTC.

This chain uses TRBV2 with TRBJ1-1; D might be TRBD1 (5 bases). Germline V gene sequence: CDR1 SNHLY, CDR2 FYNNEI. Trimming removed 6 bases from V and 4 bases from J, with 24 bases in between. CDR3 length equals 17 residues. The CDR3 here is CASSPGEGRSRATEAFF. CDR3 coding DNA: TGTGCCAGCAGCCCTGGGGAGGGGAGAAGTAGGGCCACTGAAGCTTTCTTT.